This TCR beta chain is drawn from a study of CXCR3-negative and CXCR3-positive naive CD8 T cells. General study points: Compared with CXCR3-negative naive cells, CXCR3-positive naive cells showed more hydrophobic TRB CDR3s.

Details on this clonotype: Its specificity is unknown.

The germline V gene has CDR1 SEHNR and CDR2 FQNEAQ (reference sequence). The CDR3 has 16 residues. Via 5' RACE with UMI labels, TRB cDNA libraries were prepared. For each CDR3 protein, TCRdb gives one entry from its re-call of the 5' RACE reads, without DNA. The table counts roughly 110,000 distinct CDR3 sequences; approximately 0.37% lies in the top ten. Sequences were obtained from naive CXCR3+ CD8+ T cells from blood. Specified subset: CD45RO-CCR7+CD27+CD95- naive CD8+ T cells expressing CXCR3 (TNR3+). The receptor's source is a human donor in good health. Some clones in this sample may be carry-over from other donors' samples. This chain uses TRBV7-9 with TRBJ2-2; TCRdb selects TRBD1, and the lack of DNA leaves this call unchecked. CDR3 region: CASSPGTGSITGELFF. Using reference TRBV7-9 and TRBJ2-2 for the parts outside the CDR3, the full variable domain is DTGVSQNPRHKITKRGQNVTFRCDPISEHNRLYWYRQTLGQGPEFLTYFQNEAQLEKSRLLSDRFSAERPKGSFSTLEIQRTEQGDSAMYLCASSPGTGSITGELFFGEGSRLTVL.